This T cell receptor (beta chain) was retrieved from a study of cytomegalovirus exposure and HLA in healthy donors. This clone was seen a single time. Its specificity is unknown. Broader study findings: In a later analysis, a genetic analysis reported fewer productive-TCR N-insertions in an Asian-associated ancestry cluster than the cohort average.

PCR involved 60 Vbeta and 13 Jbeta primers. The repertoire was sequenced with immunoSEQ multiplex PCR; TCRdb's copy has only in-frame clones and lacks some. The data contain about 100,000 clones, about 85% of them seen just once; the ten biggest clones take up around 3.6%. The receptor was isolated from a man in his thirties or forties in good health and CMV-seronegative. Sequencing was carried out using PBMCs.

The CDR3 here is CAWSGDNEQFF. CDR3 coding DNA: TGTGCCTGGAGCGGTGACAATGAGCAGTTCTTC. This chain joins TRBV30 and TRBJ2-1; no reliable D call. The CDR3 runs to 11 residues. The V gene's germline CDR1 is GTSNPN and CDR2 SVGIG (reference sequence). V was trimmed by 3 bases and J by 5 bases, leaving 5 bases between them.